The sequence of this T cell receptor (beta chain) was determined in a study of spatial heterogeneity in lung cancer. Study-level background: TCR and UMI combinations that were unique each appeared, on average, more than ten times in raw reads. Study conclusions and caveats: Quantities of ubiquitous and regional expanded TCRs paralleled ubiquitous and regional nonsynonymous mutations, respectively. Expanded intratumoral alpha and beta TCR counts tracked tumor mutation counts.

Germline V gene data show CDR1 as SEHNR and CDR2 as FQNEAQ (reference sequence). Trimming took 0 bases from V and 2 from J, leaving 8 bases between them. CDR3 length: 15 residues. This clonotype was seen repeatedly, ten times or more. Its specificity is not known. The sample's time point: sample taken at primary tumor resection. Unsorted samples of tumor, nontumor lung or frozen PBMC had their whole RNA sequenced. Unique molecular identifiers tagged every individual TCR cDNA molecule. MiXCR, applied by TCRdb to the 5' RACE reads, yields one record per CDR3 protein. The sample holds several thousand distinct CDR3 sequences, 7% seen once.

This sequence originates from a male donor with early-stage non-small cell lung cancer. The chain joins TRBV7-9 to TRBJ1-5; D gene ambiguous. Specimen: lung tumor tissue, collected at surgery. CDR3 sequence (DNA): TGTGCCAGCAGCTTAGCTGAAACAGGCAATCAGCCCCAGCATTTT. Its translation is CASSLAETGNQPQHF.